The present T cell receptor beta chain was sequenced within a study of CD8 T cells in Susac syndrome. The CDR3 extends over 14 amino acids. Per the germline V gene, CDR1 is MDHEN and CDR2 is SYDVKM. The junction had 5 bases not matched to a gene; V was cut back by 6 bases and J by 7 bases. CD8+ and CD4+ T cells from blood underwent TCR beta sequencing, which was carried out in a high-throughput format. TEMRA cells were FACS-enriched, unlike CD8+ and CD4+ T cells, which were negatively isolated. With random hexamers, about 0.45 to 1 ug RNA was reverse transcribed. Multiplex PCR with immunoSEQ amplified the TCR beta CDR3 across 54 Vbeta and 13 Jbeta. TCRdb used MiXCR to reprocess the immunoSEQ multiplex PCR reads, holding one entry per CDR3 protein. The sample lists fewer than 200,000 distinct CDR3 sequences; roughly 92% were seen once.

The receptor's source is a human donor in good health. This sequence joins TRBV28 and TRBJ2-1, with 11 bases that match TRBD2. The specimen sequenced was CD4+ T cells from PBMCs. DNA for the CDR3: TGTGCCAGCAGCCCTAGCGGGGGGATAAATGAGCAGTTCTTC. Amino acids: CASSPSGGINEQFF.